This T cell receptor beta chain was obtained from a study of STAT5B mutations in CD4+ large granular lymphocyte leukemia. The wider study: Among healthy controls, a particular HLA allele went with more CDR3 'QG' motifs. Whole-study findings and limits: TRBV06-family usage was enriched in top patient clones (8/27) versus controls (2/35). No patients shared main leukemic clonotypes, though approximately 26% appeared at low frequency elsewhere.

Worth noting for this clone: The antigen is not known. At one boundary the junction diverges from the germline segment, which might be a read error.

Study processing details: A productive frequency of 2.59 x 10-5 was the lowest detectable. This table comes from immunoSEQ multiplex PCR, and its TCRdb copy is limited to in-frame clones, with some not included. The DNA gave D and trimming, while V, J and clone size come from that table. The repertoire holds some 40,000 clones, approximately 85% seen once, with approximately 1.3% in the top ten. Looked up from germline, CDR1 is SSHAT and CDR2 is FNYEAQ (reference sequence). The CDR3 consists of 15 residues. Sample: CD4+ T cells from blood buffy coats. This clonotype originated in a human donor in good health. The chain links TRBV7-7 to TRBJ2-1; 9 bases map to TRBD2. The CDR3 DNA sequence: TGTGCTAGCAGCCAAACTAGCGGGTCCTACAATGAGCAGTTCTTC. This translates into CASSQTSGSYNEQFF.